Below are 11 T cell receptor beta chains sequenced from a single sample in a study of cytomegalovirus exposure and HLA in healthy donors. PCR was performed using 60 Vbeta and 13 Jbeta primers. TCRdb's copy holds only in-frame clones and misses some; the assay was immunoSEQ multiplex PCR. The table lists some 140,000 clones, 79% of them singletons. The sequencing sample was made of PBMCs. The receptors come from a man aged 25 to 45 in good health and CMV-seropositive.

The chain carries TRBV27 and TRBJ1-5; 8 bases agree with TRBD1. CDR3 size: 15 residues. Germline trimming cut 6 bases from V and 5 bases from J; bases unmatched to any gene: 9. CDR1 and CDR2 (germline): MNHEY, SMNVEV (reference sequence). Here the CDR3 DNA reads TGTGCCAGCAGCATTGACAGGGGAGGATATCAGCCCCAGCATTTT. Translated: CASSIDRGGYQPQHF.

The rearrangement joins TRBV19 to TRBJ1-6, with D unresolved. Germline V gives CDR1 LNHDA, CDR2 SQIVND (reference sequence). V shed 9 bases and J shed 0 bases, with 6 bases lying between them. The CDR3 extends over 13 amino acids. This chain's CDR3 is CARRSSYNSPLHF. For the CDR3, the DNA is TGTGCCAGAAGGAGCTCCTATAATTCACCCCTCCACTTT.

The chain links TRBV15 to TRBJ2-7, with 11 positions matching TRBD2. The CDR3 totals 18 residues. Germline CDR1 and CDR2: LNHNV and YYDKDF (reference sequence). V gave up 0 bases and J gave up 2 bases; unmatched junction bases: 9. The CDR3 protein is CATSREGVAGGPPYEQYF. In DNA, the CDR3 is TGTGCCACCAGCAGAGAGGGAGTAGCGGGAGGGCCCCCCTACGAGCAGTACTTC. Full variable domain (remainder filled in from reference TRBV15 and TRBJ2-7): DAMVIQNPRYQVTQFGKPVTLSCSQTLNHNVMYWYQQKSSQAPKLLFHYYDKDFNNEADTPDNFQSRRPNTSFCFLDIRSPGLGDTAMYLCATSREGVAGGPPYEQYFGPGTRLTVT.

This clone was observed a single time. DNA of the CDR3: TGTGCCACCCAGGGGAATCCTGAAGCTTTCTTT. As protein: CATQGNPEAFF. V and J are TRBV6-6 and TRBJ1-1; weak D call: TRBD1 (6 bases). The V gene's germline CDR1 is MNHNY and CDR2 SVGAGI (reference sequence). CDR3 length: 11 amino acids. Trimming removed 10 bases at V and 6 bases at J, with 12 bases between.

The V gene is TRBV29-1, the J gene TRBJ2-7, with 8 positions matching TRBD1. Germline V CDR1 and CDR2: SQVTM, ANQGSEA. The V gene end was trimmed by 6 bases and the J gene end by 1 base; junction bases not matched to a gene: 5. The CDR3 extends over 13 amino acids. As DNA, the CDR3 is TGCAGCGTCGTGGGACAGGCTTCCTACGAGCAGTACTTC. It codes for CSVVGQASYEQYF.

The rearrangement joins TRBV25-1 to TRBJ1-3; a weak D match, TRBD1 (5 bases). CDR1 is MGHDK, CDR2 SYGVNS, per germline. The CDR3 contains 16 residues. Trimming removed 2 bases from V and 4 bases from J, with 15 bases in between. In DNA form, the CDR3 reads TGTGCCAGCAGTGAACCCAGGGTGGGGCGCGGAAACACCATATATTTT. It translates to CASSEPRVGRGNTIYF. The full variable domain, completed using reference TRBV25-1 and TRBJ1-3, is EADIYQTPRYLVIGTGKKITLECSQTMGHDKMYWYQQDPGMELHLIHYSYGVNSTEKGDLSSESTVSRIRTEHFPLTLESARPSHTSQYLCASSEPRVGRGNTIYFGEGSWLTVV.

The chain recombines TRBV29-1 with TRBJ1-3; D gene uncertain. This CDR3 has 13 residues. V gave up 7 bases and J gave up 1 base, with 11 bases separating them. Germline loops: CDR1 SQVTM, CDR2 ANQGSEA. CDR3 nucleotides: TGCAGCGCAGTCGAAGATTCTGGAAACACCATATATTTT. Its protein is CSAVEDSGNTIYF.

V usage is TRBV6-6 and J usage is TRBJ1-2, with D hard to call. Germline V gives CDR1 MNHNY, CDR2 SVGAGI (reference sequence). V lost 0 bases to trimming and J lost 6 bases, with 14 bases between them. This CDR3 contains 15 residues. CDR3 sequence reads: CASSYSPEAGDGYTF. The CDR3 region has the DNA TGTGCCAGCAGTTACTCGCCGGAGGCCGGGGATGGCTACACCTTC.

The V gene is TRBV9, the J gene TRBJ1-5; 10 bases fit TRBD1. CDR3 length: 15 residues. In germline, CDR1 is SGDLS, CDR2 YYNGEE. With V trimmed by 3 bases and J by 1 base, 1 base remained unmatched. The chain's CDR3 is CASSATGGSNQPQHF. The DNA for the CDR3 is TGTGCCAGCAGCGCGACAGGGGGCAGCAATCAGCCCCAGCATTTT.

The V call is TRBV4-1, the J call TRBJ2-7; D is possibly TRBD1 (5 bases). V lost 0 bases and J lost 2, with 17 bases in between. The CDR3 totals 17 residues. Per germline, CDR1 MGHRA and CDR2 YSYEKL. The CDR3 region has the DNA TGCGCCAGCAGCCAAGATTCGATCGGCGGCAGGGCCTACGAGCAGTACTTC. It yields the protein CASSQDSIGGRAYEQYF.

The V gene is TRBV20-1, the J gene TRBJ2-1; D is possibly TRBD1 (6 bases). V lost 6 bases and J 9 bases, leaving 12 bases between the germline ends. Germline CDR1 reads DFQATT; CDR2 reads SNEGSKA (reference sequence). The CDR3 runs 11 residues. CDR3 DNA sequence: TGCAGTGCCAAAACAGGGAGTGAGCAGTTCTTC. It translates to CSAKTGSEQFF.